The next 19 T cell receptor beta chains were all read from a single sample in a study of OX40 agonist ivuxolimab in advanced cancers. Libraries were prepared by immunoSEQ multiplex PCR; TCRdb keeps only in-frame clonotypes and omits some of them. This sample has tens of thousands of clones; about nine tenths occur once, and the top ten carry around 1.8%. The source was CD4+ or CD8+ T cells sorted from blood, collected in a trial of the OX40 agonist ivuxolimab. The receptors derive from an adult with an advanced solid tumor such as melanoma, head and neck, liver or kidney cancer.

As DNA, the CDR3 is TGCGCCAGCAGAGCCGGGACAGGTAATCAGCCCCAGCATTTT. Residues: CASRAGTGNQPQHF. The rearrangement uses TRBV5-1 and TRBJ1-5; 8 bases map to TRBD1. The V gene end was trimmed by 5 bases and the J gene end by 4 bases; junction bases not matched to a gene: 5. In germline, CDR1 is SGHRS, CDR2 YFSETQ. This CDR3 comprises 14 residues.

The V call is TRBV28, the J call TRBJ1-1; 7 bases line up with TRBD1. The CDR3 loop spans 17 amino acids. Germline CDR1 and CDR2: MDHEN and SYDVKM. V lost 4 bases, J lost 0 bases, and 11 bases stayed unmatched. DNA of the CDR3: TGTGCCAGCAGTTCGCTACAGGGGCGCCCCTTGAACACTGAAGCTTTCTTT. It codes for CASSSLQGRPLNTEAFF. The full variable domain, rest sourced from reference TRBV28 and TRBJ1-1, is DVKVTQSSRYLVKRTGEKVFLECVQDMDHENMFWYRQDPGLGLRLIYFSYDVKMKEKGDIPEGYSVSREKKERFSLILESASTNQTSMYLCASSSLQGRPLNTEAFFGQGTRLTVV.

The chain joins TRBV7-3 to TRBJ2-5, with 9 bases fitting TRBD1. V lost 4 bases and J lost 4; bases outside the gene matches: 1. The CDR3 runs 13 residues. CDR1 SGHTA and CDR2 FQGTGA come from the germline V gene. CDR3 in amino acids: CASSSGQGETQYF. CDR3 DNA sequence: TGTGCCAGCAGCTCGGGACAGGGAGAGACCCAGTACTTC.

The chain links TRBV5-6 to TRBJ2-3; D is unresolved. The CDR3 runs 13 residues. Germline lookup yields CDR1 SGHDT and CDR2 YYEEEE. V dropped 1 base and J dropped 2 bases, with 5 bases sitting between them. In nucleotides, the CDR3 is TGTGCCAGCAGCTTGTCATACACAGATACGCAGTATTTT. Its translation: CASSLSYTDTQYF.

Here the CDR3 reads CASSGLAADTQYF. CDR3 nucleotides: TGTGCCAGTAGTGGACTAGCCGCAGATACGCAGTATTTT. The rearrangement uses TRBV19 and TRBJ2-3; 8 bases align to TRBD2. Germline lookup yields CDR1 LNHDA and CDR2 SQIVND (reference sequence). With 5 bases clipped from V and 4 bases from J, the junction kept 2 bases outside the gene matches. This CDR3 has 13 amino acids. The entire variable domain, with the rest obtained from reference TRBV19 and TRBJ2-3, is as follows: DGGITQSPKYLFRKEGQNVTLSCEQNLNHDAMYWYRQDPGQGLRLIYYSQIVNDFQKGDIAEGYSVSREKKESFPLTVTSAQKNPTAFYLCASSGLAADTQYFGPGTRLTVL.

Sample share makes this clone medium-sized. The chain recombines TRBV6-1 with TRBJ2-7; TRBD2 matches 10 bases. CDR3 length: 16 residues. CDR1 and CDR2 (germline): MNHNS, SASEGT. The V gene end was trimmed by 2 bases and the J gene end by 2 bases; junction bases not matched to a gene: 6. Here the CDR3 DNA reads TGTGCCAGCAGTGAATGGTTAAGCGGGGGGGCCTACGAGCAGTACTTC. The encoded protein is CASSEWLSGGAYEQYF.

J is TRBJ2-1 and V is TRBV19; 7 positions match TRBD1. The CDR3 has 14 residues. The junction had 5 bases not matched to a gene; V was cut back by 5 bases and J by 4 bases. Germline CDR1 LNHDA, CDR2 SQIVND (reference sequence). The CDR3, as DNA: TGTGCCAGTAGTGACCGGGACAGATACAATGAGCAGTTCTTC. This translates into CASSDRDRYNEQFF.

The chain combines TRBV11-2 with TRBJ1-2, with D possibly matching TRBD1 (5 bases). V dropped 1 base and J dropped 5 bases, with 11 bases sitting between them. Germline CDR1 is SGHAT and CDR2 is FQNNGV. There are 14 residues in the CDR3. CDR3 residues: CASSLGFRQYGYTF. The CDR3 DNA sequence: TGTGCCAGCAGCTTAGGGTTTCGACAGTATGGCTACACCTTC. The full variable domain, in which reference TRBV11-2 and TRBJ1-2 provide the parts outside the CDR3, is EAGVAQSPRYKIIEKRQSVAFWCNPISGHATLYWYQQILGQGPKLLIQFQNNGVVDDSQLPKDRFSAERLKGVDSTLKIQPAKLEDSAVYLCASSLGFRQYGYTFGSGTRLTVV.

The chain links TRBV13 to TRBJ2-1; D ambiguous. There are 14 residues in the CDR3. The germline V and J ends were trimmed by 5 bases and 0 bases, with 8 bases remaining between them. Germline CDR1 and CDR2: PRHDT and FYEKMQ (reference sequence). CDR3 sequence reads: CASSPPGSYNEQFF. The DNA of the CDR3 is TGTGCCAGCAGCCCCCCAGGCTCCTACAATGAGCAGTTCTTC.

The rearrangement joins TRBV19 to TRBJ1-2, with 7 bases that match TRBD1. The germline V gene has CDR1 LNHDA and CDR2 SQIVND (reference sequence). The V gene end was trimmed by 4 bases and the J gene end by 4 bases; junction bases not matched to a gene: 3. CDR3 length equals 13 residues. CDR3 loop: CASSRQGSYGYTF. DNA of the CDR3: TGTGCCAGTAGTAGACAGGGTTCCTATGGCTACACCTTC.

The chain combines TRBV6-1 with TRBJ2-3; 9 positions match TRBD2. The ends lost 4 bases at V and 0 bases at J; junction bases unmatched: 2. Germline assignment: CDR1 MNHNS and CDR2 SASEGT. The CDR3 totals 15 residues. The CDR3 sequence: CASSGAGGSTDTQYF. The CDR3 nucleotides read TGTGCCAGCAGTGGTGCGGGAGGGAGCACAGATACGCAGTATTTT.

The CDR3 loop is CASSLGGAYGYTF. The CDR3, as DNA: TGTGCCAGCAGTTTAGGGGGAGCGTATGGCTACACCTTC. This chain joins TRBV28 and TRBJ1-2; the D gene is possibly TRBD1 (5 bases). CDR1 and CDR2 (germline): MDHEN, SYDVKM. Trimming removed 2 bases from V and 5 bases from J, with 9 bases in between. The CDR3 length is 13 residues.

J is TRBJ2-7 and V is TRBV28; 7 bases agree with TRBD2. In germline, CDR1 is MDHEN, CDR2 SYDVKM. The CDR3 has 13 residues. V trimming: 7 bases; J trimming: 7 bases; junction bases outside the gene matches: 10. This CDR3 is CASKGLILGEQYF. CDR3 bases: TGTGCCAGCAAGGGACTAATTTTGGGGGAGCAGTACTTC.

The chain carries TRBV13 and TRBJ2-5; 12 positions match TRBD2. V gave up 5 bases and J gave up 1 base; unmatched junction bases: 2. CDR3 length: 15 residues. The V gene's germline CDR1 is PRHDT and CDR2 FYEKMQ (reference sequence). Written as DNA, the CDR3 is TGTGCCAGCAGCCGACTAGCGGGGGCCCAAGAGACCCAGTACTTC. Amino acids: CASSRLAGAQETQYF.

This clone was picked up one time. The chain is built from TRBV6-5 and TRBJ1-5; 9 bases are a match to TRBD1. Germline CDR1 reads MNHEY; CDR2 reads SVGAGI. The CDR3 has 14 amino acids. Trimming cost V 5 bases and J 7 bases; bases outside gene matches: 6. DNA of the CDR3: TGTGCCAGCAGTCACCGGGACAGGGTCCAGCCCCAGCATTTT. Translated, it gives CASSHRDRVQPQHF.

J is TRBJ2-5 and V is TRBV7-2, with D tentatively TRBD1 or TRBD2 (5 bases each). The assigned J gene may be wrong: the sequence end matches TRBJ2-7 better. This CDR3 is built from 16 residues. The germline V gene encodes CDR1 SGHTA and CDR2 FQGNSA. The CDR3 DNA reads TGTGCCAGCAGCTTGGGACCGGGACGGGGACCTATCGAGCAGTACTTC. It yields the protein CASSLGPGRGPIEQYF.

The chain combines TRBV7-2 with TRBJ1-5, with a weak D call TRBD1 (6 bases). Deletions cut 5 bases from V and 6 bases from J, with 14 bases between. The V gene's germline CDR1 is SGHTA and CDR2 FQGNSA. This CDR3 is 14 amino acids long. CDR3 nucleotide sequence: TGTGCCAGCAGCCCGAGACAGGAGGGTCAGCCCCAGCATTTT. Translating it yields CASSPRQEGQPQHF.

This clone was picked up one time. The chain employs TRBV10-3 and TRBJ1-2; 10 positions agree with TRBD1. The CDR3 runs 14 residues. The trim removed 8 bases at V and 2 bases at J, leaving 5 bases unmatched. Per germline, CDR1 ENHRY and CDR2 SYGVKD. CDR3 in amino acids: CAIGTGDLNYGYTF. The DNA for the CDR3 is TGTGCCATCGGGACAGGGGACCTCAACTATGGCTACACCTTC.

This clone was counted a single time. This sequence joins TRBV5-1 and TRBJ2-5; unclear D gene. V lost 0 bases to trimming and J lost 3 bases, with 9 bases between them. The CDR3 contains 14 residues. Germline assignment: CDR1 SGHRS and CDR2 YFSETQ. This chain's CDR3 is CASSLVGLEETQYF. DNA of the CDR3: TGCGCCAGCAGCTTGGTTGGATTGGAAGAGACCCAGTACTTC.